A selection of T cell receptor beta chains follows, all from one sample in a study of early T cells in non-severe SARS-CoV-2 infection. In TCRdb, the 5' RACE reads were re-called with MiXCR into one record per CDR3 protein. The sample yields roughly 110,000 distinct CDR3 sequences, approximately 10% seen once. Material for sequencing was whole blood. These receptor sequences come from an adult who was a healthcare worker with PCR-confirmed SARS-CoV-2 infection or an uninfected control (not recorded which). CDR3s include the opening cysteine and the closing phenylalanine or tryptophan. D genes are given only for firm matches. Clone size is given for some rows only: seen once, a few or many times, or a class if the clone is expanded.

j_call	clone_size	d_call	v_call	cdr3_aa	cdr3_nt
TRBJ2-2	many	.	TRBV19	CASSVPGRRTGELFF	TGTGCCAGTAGTGTTCCGGGACGCCGCACCGGGGAGCTGTTTTTT
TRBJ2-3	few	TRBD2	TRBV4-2	CASSQEWGGTDTQYF	TGTGCCAGCAGCCAAGAGTGGGGGGGGACAGATACGCAGTATTTT
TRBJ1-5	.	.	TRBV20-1	CSASRGTSNQPQHF	TGCAGTGCTAGTCGGGGGACAAGCAATCAGCCCCAGCATTTT
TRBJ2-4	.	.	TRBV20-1	CSAEGWPTKNIQYF	TGCAGTGCAGAGGGGTGGCCAACCAAAAACATTCAGTACTTC
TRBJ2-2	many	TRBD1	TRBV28	CASSRQGGALELFF	TGTGCCAGCTCCCGACAGGGGGGTGCCCTAGAGCTGTTTTTT
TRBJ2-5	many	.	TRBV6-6	CASRSVETQYF	TGTGCCAGCAGGTCGGTGGAGACCCAGTACTTC
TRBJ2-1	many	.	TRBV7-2	CASSLVVSRFNEQFF	TGTGCCAGCAGCTTAGTAGTGTCTCGCTTCAATGAGCAGTTCTTC
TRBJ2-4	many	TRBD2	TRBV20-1	CSARGTSITKNIQYF	TGCAGTGCTAGGGGGACTAGCATCACAAAAAACATTCAGTACTTC
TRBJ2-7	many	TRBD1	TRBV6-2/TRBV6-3	CASSYADRAEQYF	TGTGCCAGCAGTTACGCTGACAGGGCCGAGCAGTACTTC
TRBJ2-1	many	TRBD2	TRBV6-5	CASSQQRGPYNEQFF	TGTGCCAGCAGTCAACAGCGGGGCCCCTACAATGAGCAGTTCTTC
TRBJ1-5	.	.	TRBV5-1	CASSLEAGLNQPQHF	TGCGCCAGCAGCTTGGAGGCAGGGCTCAATCAGCCCCAGCATTTT
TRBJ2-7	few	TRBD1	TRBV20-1	CSAREWDRVTPEQYF	TGCAGTGCTAGAGAATGGGACAGGGTAACACCCGAGCAGTACTTC
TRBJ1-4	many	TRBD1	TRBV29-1	CSADRAGGKKLFF	TGCAGCGCTGACAGGGCTGGAGGAAAAAAACTGTTTTTT
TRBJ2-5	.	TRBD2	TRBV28	CASSLATGGNIQTQYF	TGTGCCAGCAGTTTGGCAACGGGGGGGAATATCCAGACCCAGTACTTC
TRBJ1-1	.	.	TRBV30	CAWSVRGAEAFF	TGTGCCTGGAGTGTCAGGGGCGCTGAAGCTTTCTTT
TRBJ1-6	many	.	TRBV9	CASRQDLNSPLHF	TGTGCCAGCAGACAGGACCTTAATTCACCCCTCCACTTT
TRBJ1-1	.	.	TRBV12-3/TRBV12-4	CASSFSLVANTEAFF	TGTGCCAGCAGTTTTTCCTTGGTTGCAAACACTGAAGCTTTCTTT
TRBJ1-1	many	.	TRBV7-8	CASSLGHHRGTEAFF	TGTGCCAGCAGCTTAGGGCATCATCGGGGCACTGAAGCTTTCTTT
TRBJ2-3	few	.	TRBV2	CASSSYREVTTDTQYF	TGTGCCAGCAGTTCCTACAGGGAGGTGACCACAGATACGCAGTATTTT
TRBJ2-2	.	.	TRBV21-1	CASSRGHMDRKYTGELFF	TGTGCCAGCAGCCGAGGACATATGGACAGGAAGTACACCGGGGAGCTGTTTTTT
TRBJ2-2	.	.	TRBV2	CARKGTGPGELFF	TGTGCCAGGAAGGGAACGGGGCCCGGGGAGCTGTTTTTT
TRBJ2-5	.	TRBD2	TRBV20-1	CSARDVGTSGYQETQYF	TGCAGTGCTAGAGATGTCGGGACTAGCGGGTACCAAGAGACCCAGTACTTC
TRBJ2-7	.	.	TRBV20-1	CSARRGPEQYF	TGCAGTGCCCGCCGGGGGCCCGAGCAGTACTTC
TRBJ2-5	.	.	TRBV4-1	CASSQEIAEGETQYF	TGCGCCAGCAGCCAAGAAATTGCAGAAGGAGAGACCCAGTACTTC
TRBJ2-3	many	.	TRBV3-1	CASSQVHEGDTQYF	TGTGCCAGCAGCCAAGTTCACGAGGGAGATACGCAGTATTTT
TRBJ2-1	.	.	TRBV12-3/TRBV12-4	CASSLDGGTNEQFF	TGTGCCAGCAGTTTAGACGGGGGAACCAATGAGCAGTTCTTC
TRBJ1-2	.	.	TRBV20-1	CSAGNRQAPVWGYTF	TGCAGTGCTGGGAATCGACAGGCTCCGGTCTGGGGCTACACCTTC
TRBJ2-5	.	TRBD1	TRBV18	CASSTGAWETQYF	TGTGCCAGCTCAACAGGGGCGTGGGAGACCCAGTACTTC
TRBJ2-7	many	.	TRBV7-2	CASSLGLYYEQYF	TGTGCCAGCAGCCTGGGGCTCTACTACGAGCAGTACTTC
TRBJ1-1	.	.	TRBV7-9	CASSFASEATEAFF	TGTGCCAGCAGCTTTGCCAGCGAAGCTACTGAAGCTTTCTTT
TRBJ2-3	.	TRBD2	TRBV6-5	CASTAAGGADTQYF	TGTGCCAGCACGGCGGCGGGAGGTGCAGATACGCAGTATTTT
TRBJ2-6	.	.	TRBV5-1	CASSLSGDEANVLTF	TGCGCCAGCAGCTTGTCAGGGGACGAGGCCAACGTCCTGACTTTC
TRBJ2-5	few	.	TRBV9	CASSGRARQETQYF	TGTGCCAGCAGCGGCCGGGCCCGCCAAGAGACCCAGTACTTC
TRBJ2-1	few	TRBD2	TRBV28	CASSFEGGPNEQFF	TGTGCCAGCAGTTTCGAGGGAGGGCCCAATGAGCAGTTCTTC
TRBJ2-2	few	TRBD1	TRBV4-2	CASSQPRAQGAGELFF	TGTGCCAGCAGCCAGCCGAGAGCGCAGGGGGCCGGGGAGCTGTTTTTT
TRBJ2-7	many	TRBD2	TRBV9	CASSVGGLAGGPGHEQYF	TGTGCCAGCAGCGTAGGGGGGCTAGCGGGAGGGCCGGGCCACGAGCAGTACTTC
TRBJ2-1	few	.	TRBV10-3	CAISEVEVGHNEQFF	TGTGCCATCAGTGAGGTCGAGGTGGGGCACAATGAGCAGTTCTTC
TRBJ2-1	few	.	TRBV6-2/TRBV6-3	CASSPTPGHVDHEQFF	TGTGCCAGCAGCCCTACACCGGGACACGTCGATCATGAGCAGTTCTTC
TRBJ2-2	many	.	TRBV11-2	CASSPLTPRHSNTGELFF	TGTGCCAGCAGCCCCTTAACCCCGCGGCACAGCAACACCGGGGAGCTGTTTTTT
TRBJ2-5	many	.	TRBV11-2	CASSHNHGSGTQYF	TGTGCCAGCAGCCACAACCATGGCTCGGGGACCCAGTACTTC
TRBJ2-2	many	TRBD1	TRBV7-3	CASSLGTGLGELFF	TGTGCCAGCAGCTTAGGGACAGGGCTCGGGGAGCTGTTTTTT
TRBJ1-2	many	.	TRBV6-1	CASRYRILHGYTF	TGTGCCAGCAGATACAGGATTCTCCATGGCTACACCTTC